These T cell receptor beta chains were read from a single sample in a study of T cell repertoires in breast cancer. TCRdb passed the emulsion pairing reads through MiXCR, listing each CDR3 protein once. The sample yields about 40,000 distinct CDR3 sequences, under 50% seen once. The source material was CD8+ T cells. These receptor sequences come from a pool of human donors with breast cancer or a healthy control (not recorded which). CDR3s include the opening cysteine and the closing phenylalanine or tryptophan. Fields, in order: CDR3 DNA, CDR3 protein, clone size, D gene, J gene, V gene. A D gene is named only where the DNA matches it firmly. The size field is filled for only some rows; it gives once, few, many or a size class.

TGTGCCAGCAGCTTGGCCCAGACCCAGTACTTC CASSLAQTQYF . . TRBJ2-5 TRBV5-4
TGTACCAGCATGCGGGACACGAATCAGCCCCAGCATTTT CTSMRDTNQPQHF . . TRBJ1-5 TRBV2
TGTGCCAGCAGGAGGAGACAGCCGCAGAATTATAGCAATCAGCCCCAGCATTTT CASRRRQPQNYSNQPQHF few . TRBJ1-5 TRBV28
TGTGCCACCAGCAGAGGGGACGACTATGGCTACACCTTC CATSRGDDYGYTF . . TRBJ1-2 TRBV15
TGTGCCAGCTCACCAGGGACGGTGAATTCACCCCTCCACTTT CASSPGTVNSPLHF . . TRBJ1-6 TRBV18
TGTGCCAGCAGTGAAGGGCAGGGCGGAAATCAGCCCCAGCATTTT CASSEGQGGNQPQHF . . TRBJ1-5 TRBV2
TGTGCCAGTAGTATTCTAGCGACGCTCACAGATACGCAGTATTTT CASSILATLTDTQYF . . TRBJ2-3 TRBV19
TGTGCCAGTAGTATACGGTCAGATGGCTACACCTTC CASSIRSDGYTF once . TRBJ1-2 TRBV19
TGTGCCAGCAGTCGGACAGATAAACAATTAAATGAGCAGTTCTTC CASSRTDKQLNEQFF many . TRBJ2-1 TRBV27
TGTGCCAGCAGTAGACTAGCGGTGACCTACGAGCAGTACTTC CASSRLAVTYEQYF . TRBD2 TRBJ2-7 TRBV3-1
TGTGCCAGCAGTGAATATACAAAATCTGTGCCCGAAGCTTTCTTT CASSEYTKSVPEAFF many . TRBJ1-1 TRBV25-1
TGCGCCAGCAGCGGAGCAGGGGGCGAGACTGAAGCTTTCTTT CASSGAGGETEAFF . TRBD1 TRBJ1-1 TRBV5-1
TGTGCCAGCAGTTTAAAGGGACGCGAGCAGTACTTC CASSLKGREQYF . . TRBJ2-7 TRBV28
TGCGCCAGCAGCTTGGCCCCCGGGACTAGCGGTAGTGAGCAGTTCTTC CASSLAPGTSGSEQFF . TRBD2 TRBJ2-1 TRBV5-1
TGTGCCAGTAGCCCGACGGATAACTATGGCTACACCTTC CASSPTDNYGYTF . . TRBJ1-2 TRBV19
TGTGCCAGCAGCACCGCACTAGACCTGGTCTACGAGCAGTACTTC CASSTALDLVYEQYF few . TRBJ2-7 TRBV7-2
TGCGCCAGCAGCTTGGGACCGGCCTACGAGCAGTACTTC CASSLGPAYEQYF . . TRBJ2-7 TRBV5-1
TGTGCCAGCACTTTTGGGAACACCATATATTTT CASTFGNTIYF few . TRBJ1-3 TRBV6-1
TGTGCCACCAGCAGAGTAGCTAATGAAAAACTGTTTTTT CATSRVANEKLFF . . TRBJ1-4 TRBV15
TGCAGCGCCACGACAGGGGGAGAGACCCAGTACTTC CSATTGGETQYF few TRBD1 TRBJ2-5 TRBV29-1
TGTGCCAGCAGCCCGGGACTAGCGGGGAACACCGGGGAGCTGTTTTTT CASSPGLAGNTGELFF . TRBD2 TRBJ2-2 TRBV3-1
TGCAGCGTTGTGCCAGCGGGGATGACAGATACGCAGTATTTT CSVVPAGMTDTQYF . TRBD2 TRBJ2-3 TRBV29-1
TGTGCCACCACAGACACCCACAATGAGCAGTTCTTC CATTDTHNEQFF . . TRBJ2-1 TRBV6-2/TRBV6-3
TGTGCCAGCAGCTTAGATATAGGGCATGATACGCAGTATTTT CASSLDIGHDTQYF . . TRBJ2-3 TRBV11-2
TGTGCCAGCAGTTCTGACAGGGGGGAGATTAGGGCCAAAAACATTCAGTACTTC CASSSDRGEIRAKNIQYF . TRBD1 TRBJ2-4 TRBV4-2
TGTGCCAGCAGTGACGGGCAGAACTATGGCTACACCTTC CASSDGQNYGYTF . . TRBJ1-2 TRBV2
TGTGCCATCAGTGAGTCGAAGGTCGAGACCCAGTACTTC CAISESKVETQYF . . TRBJ2-5 TRBV10-3
TGTGCCAGCTCACCAATACCTACAGGGGCCATGAAAGAGACCCAGTACTTC CASSPIPTGAMKETQYF . TRBD1 TRBJ2-5 TRBV18
TGTGCCAGCAGGGACAGCTATAGCAATCAGCCCCAGCATTTT CASRDSYSNQPQHF . . TRBJ1-5 TRBV2
TGTGCCAGCAGCGTAACCAGGAACACTGAAGCTTTCTTT CASSVTRNTEAFF few . TRBJ1-1 TRBV9
TGTGCCAGCAGCCCGGGACAGGGGGCGCGGCGCTATGGCTACACCTTC CASSPGQGARRYGYTF once TRBD1 TRBJ1-2 TRBV3-1
TGCGCCAGCAGCCACCGGGACGGCTCCTACGAGCAGTACTTC CASSHRDGSYEQYF . . TRBJ2-7 TRBV4-1
TGTGCCAGCAGCCCACTCGGGACAGCAGCCTACGAGCAGTACTTC CASSPLGTAAYEQYF . TRBD1 TRBJ2-7 TRBV3-1
TGCAGTGCTAGAGATGGGGGCTTAAGTAATGAGCAGTTCTTC CSARDGGLSNEQFF . . TRBJ2-1 TRBV20-1
TGCAGTGCTAGTCCTAGCAGCACCGGGGAGCTGTTTTTT CSASPSSTGELFF . . TRBJ2-2 TRBV20-1
TGCAGTGCTCGTCAGGCCTCGACCTACGAGCAGTACTTC CSARQASTYEQYF few . TRBJ2-7 TRBV20-1
TGTGCCAGCAGTGAAGCCCAGACAGGGGTTATAGACTATGGCTACACCTTC CASSEAQTGVIDYGYTF many TRBD1 TRBJ1-2 TRBV6-1
TGTGCCAGTATGAGGCTGAACACCGGGGAGCTGCTTTTT CASMRLNTGELLF . . TRBJ2-2 TRBV19
TGTGCCAGCAGCCCTGGGACTAGCGGGAGTTTGGATACGCAGTATTTT CASSPGTSGSLDTQYF . TRBD2 TRBJ2-3 TRBV6-1
TGTGCCAGCAGCCCCCAGGGCTTAGGGGGGGACGAGCAGTTCTTC CASSPQGLGGDEQFF . . TRBJ2-1 TRBV7-2
TGTGCCAGCAGCCCGGTGGGAAGTGCGGGACAGGGGACTGAAGCTTTCTTT CASSPVGSAGQGTEAFF few TRBD1 TRBJ1-1 TRBV13
TGCAGTGCTAGACTAGCGAAGGACACCAGGGAGCTGTTTTTT CSARLAKDTRELFF . . TRBJ2-2 TRBV20-1
TGCAGTGCCTACGGGACTATGAACCAAGAGACCCAGTACTTC CSAYGTMNQETQYF . TRBD2 TRBJ2-5 TRBV20-1
TGTGCCAGCAGTTATCAGCGGGGAGCGACCGGGGAGCTGTTTTTT CASSYQRGATGELFF . TRBD2 TRBJ2-2 TRBV6-1
TGCAGCGCCGCGGAGGGGACAAACACTGAAGCTTTCTTT CSAAEGTNTEAFF few . TRBJ1-1 TRBV29-1
TGTGCCAGCAGTCTCTCTCCCCAACGGCCGAAGGAAAAACTGTTTTTT CASSLSPQRPKEKLFF . . TRBJ1-4 TRBV12-3/TRBV12-4
TGTGCCAGCAGCCTTTTGGCAGAAACCGGGGAGCTGTTTTTT CASSLLAETGELFF . . TRBJ2-2 TRBV7-3
TGTGCCAGCAGCCAACAGGGGGCCCCGCACGAGCAGTACTTC CASSQQGAPHEQYF . TRBD1 TRBJ2-7 TRBV28
TGTGCCACTTCCAGGAGTGAAAAACTGTTTTTT CATSRSEKLFF . . TRBJ1-4 TRBV2
TGCGCCAGCAGCCCAGTACAGGGGTCGGGACACGAGCAGTACTTC CASSPVQGSGHEQYF few TRBD1 TRBJ2-7 TRBV4-1
TGTGCCAGCAGCCAAGAGGCTGAGGATCAGCCCCAGCATTTT CASSQEAEDQPQHF . . TRBJ1-5 TRBV4-2
TGTGCCAGCAGGCAGGAGGGCGGGGATGGCTACACCTTC CASRQEGGDGYTF few . TRBJ1-2 TRBV4-2
TGCAGCGTTGCCCGGACAGGAAACACCATATATTTT CSVARTGNTIYF . . TRBJ1-3 TRBV29-1
TGTGCCAGCGCTTGGGGTGCGGAATCCTCCTACGAGCAGTACTTC CASAWGAESSYEQYF . . TRBJ2-7 TRBV25-1
TGTGCCAGCAACTACGGGACTAGTGACGCCGGGGAGCTGTTTTTT CASNYGTSDAGELFF . TRBD2 TRBJ2-2 TRBV6-2/TRBV6-3
TGTGCCAGTCAAGAACTAGCGAACTCCTACGAGCAGTACTTC CASQELANSYEQYF many TRBD2 TRBJ2-7 TRBV6-1
TGTGCCAGCAGCTTACCCGAAGGACAGGGGACTGGAGCTTTCTTT CASSLPEGQGTGAFF . TRBD1 TRBJ1-1 TRBV7-9
TGTGCCAGCAAACGTCGTGACACAACCTTGAACACTGAAGCTTTCTTT CASKRRDTTLNTEAFF once . TRBJ1-1 TRBV11-2